This TCR beta chain derives from a study of blood T cell repertoires in COVID-19. Participants, about 18 to 90 years old, spanned under 25 US areas. Cohorts were determined from participant-reported clinical history. TCRdb's copy holds only in-frame clones and misses some; the assay was immunoSEQ multiplex PCR. The data contain more than 300,000 clones, 87% of them seen just once; the ten biggest clones take up roughly 2%. CDR1 and CDR2 from the germline V gene are LNHDA and SQIVND (reference sequence). The length of the CDR3 is 18 residues. The V and J ends lost 0 bases and 0 bases, in that order; junction bases with no gene match: 8.

This clonotype was sampled from a man aged 40-50 years in a cohort exposed to, infected with or recovered from COVID-19 (not recorded which). This chain joins TRBV19 and TRBJ1-5; 7 bases are shared with TRBD1. Sequencing used PBMCs or T cells enriched from blood (not recorded which). The CDR3 spells CASSIEAGGMTSNQPQHF. CDR3 nucleotides: TGTGCCAGTAGTATAGAGGCAGGGGGAATGACTAGCAATCAGCCCCAGCATTTT.